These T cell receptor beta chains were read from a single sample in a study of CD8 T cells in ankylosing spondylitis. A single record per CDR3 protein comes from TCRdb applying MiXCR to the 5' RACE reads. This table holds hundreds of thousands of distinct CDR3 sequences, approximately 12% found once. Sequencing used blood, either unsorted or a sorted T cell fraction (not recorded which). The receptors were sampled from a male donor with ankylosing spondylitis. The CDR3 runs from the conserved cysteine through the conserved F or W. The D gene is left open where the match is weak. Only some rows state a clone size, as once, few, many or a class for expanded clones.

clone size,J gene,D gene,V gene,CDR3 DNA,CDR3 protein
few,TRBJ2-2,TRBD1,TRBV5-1,TGCGCCAGCAGCTCGAGACAGGGGGTCGACACCGGGGAGCTGTTTTTT,CASSSRQGVDTGELFF
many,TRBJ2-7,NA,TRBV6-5,TGTGCCAGCAGTTACTCGATAGGGGGGGTGCGCTACGAGCAGTACTTC,CASSYSIGGVRYEQYF
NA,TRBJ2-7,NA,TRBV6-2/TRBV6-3,TGTGCCAGCAGTTACCCACTGGGCGAAGGAGGGTCCTACGAGCAGTACTTC,CASSYPLGEGGSYEQYF
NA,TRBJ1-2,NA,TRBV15,TGTGCCACCAGCAGAGAAATTGGATATGGCTACACCTTC,CATSREIGYGYTF
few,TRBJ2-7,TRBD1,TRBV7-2,TGTGCCACCCGTCAACAGGGGGATTCCTACGAGCAGTACTTC,CATRQQGDSYEQYF
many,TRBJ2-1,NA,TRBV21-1,TGTGCCAGCAGCAAAGTGGGATCAGCGGGAGGGCCTGATGAGCAGTTCTTC,CASSKVGSAGGPDEQFF
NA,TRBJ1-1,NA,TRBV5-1,TGCGCCAGCAGGTACTCCTGGACCTTGAACACTGAAGCTTTCTTT,CASRYSWTLNTEAFF
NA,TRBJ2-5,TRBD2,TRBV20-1,TGCAGTTCTCAGACTAGCGCCGAAGAGACCCAGTACTTC,CSSQTSAEETQYF
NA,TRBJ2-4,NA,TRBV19,TGTGCCAGCTCTACAGGGTTCAAAAACATTCAGTACTTC,CASSTGFKNIQYF
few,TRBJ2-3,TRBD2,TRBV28,TGTGCCAGCGTTATTAGCGGGAGCGTAGATACGCAGTATTTT,CASVISGSVDTQYF
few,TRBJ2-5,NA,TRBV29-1,TGCAGCGCCGAAGGGGATAAAGAGACCCAGTACTTC,CSAEGDKETQYF
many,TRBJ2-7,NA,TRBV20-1,TGCAGTGCTGCAGTGCCAGACCACTCCTACGAGCAGTACTTC,CSAAVPDHSYEQYF
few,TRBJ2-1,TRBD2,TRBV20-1,TGCAGTGCGCAACTAGCGGGAGGGGCAAATGAGCAGTTCTTC,CSAQLAGGANEQFF
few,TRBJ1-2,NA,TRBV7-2,TGTGCCAGCAGCTTGGGCAGGGATCACTATGGCTACACCTTC,CASSLGRDHYGYTF
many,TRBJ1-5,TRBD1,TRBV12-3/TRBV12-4,TGTGCCAGCAGCAAAGACAGGGGTCAGCCCCAGCATTTT,CASSKDRGQPQHF
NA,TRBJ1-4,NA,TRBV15,TGTGCCACCAGCAGAGATATCTCGGCGGCATACAGTCATGAAAAACTGTTTTTT,CATSRDISAAYSHEKLFF
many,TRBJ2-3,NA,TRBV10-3,TGTGCCATCAGTGAGGATCGGGATACGCAGTATTTT,CAISEDRDTQYF
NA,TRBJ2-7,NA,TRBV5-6,TGTGCCAGCAGCTGGATGGGTATTAGGGGTCACGAGCAGTACTTC,CASSWMGIRGHEQYF